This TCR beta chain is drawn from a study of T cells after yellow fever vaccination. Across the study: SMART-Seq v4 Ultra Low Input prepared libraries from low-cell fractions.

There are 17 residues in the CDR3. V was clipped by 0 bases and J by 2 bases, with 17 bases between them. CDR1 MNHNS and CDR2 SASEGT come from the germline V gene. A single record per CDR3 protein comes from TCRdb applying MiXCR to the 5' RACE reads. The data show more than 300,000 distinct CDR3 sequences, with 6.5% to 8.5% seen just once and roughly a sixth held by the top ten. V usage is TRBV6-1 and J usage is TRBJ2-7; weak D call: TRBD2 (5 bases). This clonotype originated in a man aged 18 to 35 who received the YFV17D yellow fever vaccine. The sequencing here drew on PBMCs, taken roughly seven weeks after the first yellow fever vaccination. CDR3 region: CASSEAGLLRSTYEQYF. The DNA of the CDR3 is TGTGCCAGCAGTGAAGCAGGACTGCTTCGGAGTACCTACGAGCAGTACTTC.